This T cell receptor beta chain is drawn from a study of T cells in Graves' hyperthyroidism and ophthalmopathy. This clonotype was picked up many times. What it binds is unknown. Amplified TCR beta CDR3 regions derived from RNA transcripts. HTBI primers drove first-round RT-PCR of the TCR CDR3. One entry per CDR3 protein results from TCRdb running MiXCR on the multiplex PCR reads. The table shows approximately 380,000 distinct CDR3 sequences, with roughly 13% occurring only once. Overall study findings and caveats: Peripheral blood also featured most of the thyroid clonotypes expanded above 0.001. Classification by a 13 V-J model distinguished ophthalmopathy from stable hyperthyroidism.

This CDR3 region has 15 residues. Germline loops: CDR1 SGHRS, CDR2 YFSETQ. J lost 5 bases, V lost 1 base, and 4 bases had no gene match. Patients having uncontrolled infection, another autoimmune disease, pregnancy or lactation were not included. J is TRBJ2-7 and V is TRBV5-1, with 12 bases lining up with TRBD1. Sequencing used blood. This TCR derives from a man in his fifties or sixties with Graves' ophthalmopathy. CDR3 DNA: TGCGCCAGCAGCTTGTCTGGGACAGGGGGCGACGAGCAGTACTTC. Translation: CASSLSGTGGDEQYF.